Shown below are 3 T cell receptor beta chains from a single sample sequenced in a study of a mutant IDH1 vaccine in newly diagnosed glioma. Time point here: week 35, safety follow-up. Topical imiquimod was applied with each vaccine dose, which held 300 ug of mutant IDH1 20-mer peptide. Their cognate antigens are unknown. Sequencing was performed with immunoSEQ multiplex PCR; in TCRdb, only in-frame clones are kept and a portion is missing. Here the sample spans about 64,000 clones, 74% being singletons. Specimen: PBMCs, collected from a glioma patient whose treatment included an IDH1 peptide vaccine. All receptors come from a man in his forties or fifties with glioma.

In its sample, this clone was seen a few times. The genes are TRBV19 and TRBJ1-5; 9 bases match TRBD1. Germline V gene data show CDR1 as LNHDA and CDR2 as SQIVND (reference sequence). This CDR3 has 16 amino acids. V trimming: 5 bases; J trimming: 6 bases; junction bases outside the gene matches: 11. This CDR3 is CASSEYSGQGSQPQHF. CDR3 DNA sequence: TGTGCCAGTAGTGAATATTCGGGACAGGGAAGTCAGCCCCAGCATTTT.

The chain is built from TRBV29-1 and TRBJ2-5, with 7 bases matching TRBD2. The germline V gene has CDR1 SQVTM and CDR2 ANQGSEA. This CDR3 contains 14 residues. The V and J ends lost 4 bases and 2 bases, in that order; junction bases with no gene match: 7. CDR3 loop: CSVVAVGGQETQYF. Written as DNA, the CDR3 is TGCAGCGTTGTGGCGGTGGGGGGGCAAGAGACCCAGTACTTC.

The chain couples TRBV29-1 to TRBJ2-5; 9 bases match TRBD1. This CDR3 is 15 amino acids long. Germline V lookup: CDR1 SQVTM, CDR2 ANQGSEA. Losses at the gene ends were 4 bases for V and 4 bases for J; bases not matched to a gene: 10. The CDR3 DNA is TGCAGCGTTGGGGGGGGACAGGGTCCGAGAGAGACCCAGTACTTC. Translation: CSVGGGQGPRETQYF.